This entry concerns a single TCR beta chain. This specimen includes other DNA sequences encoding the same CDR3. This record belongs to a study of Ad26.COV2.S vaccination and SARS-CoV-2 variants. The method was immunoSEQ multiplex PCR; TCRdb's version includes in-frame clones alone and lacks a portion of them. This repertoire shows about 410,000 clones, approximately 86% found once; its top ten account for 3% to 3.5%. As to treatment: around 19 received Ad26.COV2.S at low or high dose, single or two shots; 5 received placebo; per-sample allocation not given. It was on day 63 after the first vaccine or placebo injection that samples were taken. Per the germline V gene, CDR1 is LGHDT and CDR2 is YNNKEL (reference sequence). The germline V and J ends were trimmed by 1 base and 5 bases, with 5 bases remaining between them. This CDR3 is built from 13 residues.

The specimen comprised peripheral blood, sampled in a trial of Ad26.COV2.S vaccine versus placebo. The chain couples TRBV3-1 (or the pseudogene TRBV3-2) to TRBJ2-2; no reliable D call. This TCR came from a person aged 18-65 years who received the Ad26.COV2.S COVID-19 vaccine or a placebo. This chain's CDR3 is CASSQARTGELFF. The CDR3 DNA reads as TGTGCCAGCAGCCAAGCGAGAACCGGGGAGCTGTTTTTT.